Each of the 11 T cell receptor beta chains below was sequenced from the same sample in a study of blood T cell repertoires in COVID-19. Assay used: immunoSEQ multiplex PCR; TCRdb lists only in-frame clones, some missing. This table has 70,000 or so clones, over 70% appearing once. Sequencing input: peripheral blood. Receptors were obtained from a woman aged 70-85 years with acute or convalescent COVID-19.

In this sample, this clone turned up a few times. This sequence joins TRBV30 and TRBJ1-5; D is undetermined. This CDR3 region has 13 residues. CDR1 and CDR2 (germline): GTSNPN, SVGIG (reference sequence). V lost 1 base and J 1 base, leaving 5 bases between the germline ends. Here the CDR3 DNA reads TGTGCCTGGAGTGGTCAGAGCAATCAGCCCCAGCATTTT. It specifies CAWSGQSNQPQHF.

This chain joins TRBV30 and TRBJ2-3; D is ambiguous. The CDR3 spans 12 residues. CDR1 GTSNPN and CDR2 SVGIG come from the germline V gene (reference sequence). V was clipped by 2 bases and J by 2 bases, with 5 bases between them. The CDR3 here is CAWSPHTDTQYF. The CDR3 DNA sequence: TGTGCCTGGAGTCCCCACACAGATACGCAGTATTTT.

This chain uses TRBV11-2 with TRBJ2-2; TRBD2 agrees at 10 bases. This CDR3 contains 15 residues. Germline-derived CDR1 and CDR2 are SGHAT and FQNNGV. Germline trimming cut 1 base from V and 4 bases from J; bases unmatched to any gene: 0. The CDR3 reads CASSLGLAGTGELFF. In DNA form, the CDR3 reads TGTGCCAGCAGCTTAGGACTAGCGGGCACCGGGGAGCTGTTTTTT.

The chain joins TRBV5-1 to TRBJ1-1; D gene unclear. The CDR3 extends over 14 amino acids. Trimming pared 0 bases from V and 8 bases from J, leaving 14 bases between. Germline CDR1 SGHRS, CDR2 YFSETQ. CDR3 in DNA: TGCGCCAGCAGCTTGGATCCGGGGTCTTGGGAAGCTTTCTTT. Translation gives CASSLDPGSWEAFF.

This clone turned up a few times. The rearrangement uses TRBV11-2 and TRBJ1-4, with 10 bases that match TRBD1. Losses at the gene ends were 6 bases for V and 5 bases for J; bases not matched to a gene: 6. Germline V gives CDR1 SGHAT, CDR2 FQNNGV. The CDR3 is made up of 15 amino acids. The CDR3 spells CASRLRGQGNEKLFF. CDR3 sequence (DNA): TGTGCCAGCAGACTAAGGGGACAGGGGAATGAAAAACTGTTTTTT.

This clone was recorded only once. The chain links TRBV6-5 to TRBJ1-1; 10 bases are shared with TRBD1. The V gene's germline CDR1 is MNHEY and CDR2 SVGAGI. This CDR3 is 15 amino acids long. V lost 5 bases and J lost 3; bases outside the gene matches: 6. The CDR3 DNA is TGTGCCAGCAGTCCGACAGGGGGCGCGGACACTGAAGCTTTCTTT. It codes for CASSPTGGADTEAFF.

The chain recombines TRBV7-8 with TRBJ2-2, with D uncertain. Trimming removed 6 bases at V and 1 base at J, with 9 bases between. This CDR3 has 14 amino acids. CDR1 and CDR2 (germline): SGHVS, FQNEAQ. CDR3 in amino acids: CASRLTENTGELFF. CDR3 bases: TGTGCCAGCAGATTAACAGAGAACACCGGGGAGCTGTTTTTT.

The chain has TRBV7-3 and TRBJ2-3, with no clear D. This CDR3 is 15 amino acids long. Germline V gene data show CDR1 as SGHTA and CDR2 as FQGTGA. V was cut by 5 bases and J by 7 bases, with 19 bases left in between. The CDR3 bases are TGTGCCAGCAGCCCAAGTTCTGTTGGAGCCTATACGCAGTATTTT. It yields the protein CASSPSSVGAYTQYF.

V is TRBV7-6 and J is TRBJ1-2; 7 bases match TRBD1. The CDR3 contains 13 residues. Losses at the gene ends were 5 bases for V and 6 bases for J; bases not matched to a gene: 6. CDR1 and CDR2 (germline): SGHVS, FNYEAQ. The chain's CDR3 is CASSPQQGNGYTF. In nucleotides, the CDR3 is TGTGCCAGCAGCCCGCAACAGGGGAATGGCTACACCTTC. Full variable domain (remainder filled in from reference TRBV7-6 and TRBJ1-2): GAGVSQSPRYKVTKRGQDVALRCDPISGHVSLYWYRQALGQGPEFLTYFNYEAQQDKSGLPNDRFSAERPEGSISTLTIQRTEQRDSAMYRCASSPQQGNGYTFGSGTRLTVV.

This chain links TRBV3-1 (or the pseudogene TRBV3-2) with TRBJ1-6; 8 bases are a match to TRBD1. This CDR3 has 16 residues. Germline V gives CDR1 LGHDT, CDR2 YNNKEL (reference sequence). J gave up 10 bases and V 4 bases, and 12 bases lay outside the gene matches. CDR3 DNA sequence: TGTGCCAGCAGCCTAAAGGGGGCAGGGGGCATCTCACCCCTCCACTTT. This codes for CASSLKGAGGISPLHF.

The sample holds a few counts of this clone. V is TRBV7-8 and J is TRBJ1-1, with D perhaps matching TRBD1 (6 bases). V was shortened by 1 base and J by 0 bases, with 9 bases between the two germline ends. Germline V lookup: CDR1 SGHVS, CDR2 FQNEAQ. The CDR3 is 15 residues long. This CDR3 is CASSLGTGMNTEAFF. CDR3 coding DNA: TGTGCCAGCAGCTTAGGTACAGGGATGAACACTGAAGCTTTCTTT.